This T cell receptor (beta chain) is drawn from a study of OX40 agonist ivuxolimab in advanced cancers. Study information: Previous treatment with anti-PD-1, anti-PD-L1 or anti-CTLA-4 therapy was allowed; 40% had received some.

Looked up from germline, CDR1 is SNHLY and CDR2 is FYNNEI. V trimming: 6 bases; J trimming: 4 bases; junction bases outside the gene matches: 10. The CDR3 covers 16 residues. The table came from immunoSEQ multiplex PCR; TCRdb's copy has only in-frame clones and leaves some out. The sample contains roughly 80,000 clones, just under 90% of which appear only once. This sequence was found in an adult with an advanced solid tumor such as melanoma, head and neck, liver or kidney cancer. This specimen consisted of CD4+ or CD8+ T cells sorted from blood, obtained in a trial of the OX40 agonist ivuxolimab. The V gene is TRBV2, the J gene TRBJ1-4, with 8 bases matching TRBD1. CDR3 amino acids: CASRAPRQGLNEKLFF. The CDR3 bases are TGTGCCAGCAGAGCCCCCAGACAGGGGCTTAATGAAAAACTGTTTTTT.